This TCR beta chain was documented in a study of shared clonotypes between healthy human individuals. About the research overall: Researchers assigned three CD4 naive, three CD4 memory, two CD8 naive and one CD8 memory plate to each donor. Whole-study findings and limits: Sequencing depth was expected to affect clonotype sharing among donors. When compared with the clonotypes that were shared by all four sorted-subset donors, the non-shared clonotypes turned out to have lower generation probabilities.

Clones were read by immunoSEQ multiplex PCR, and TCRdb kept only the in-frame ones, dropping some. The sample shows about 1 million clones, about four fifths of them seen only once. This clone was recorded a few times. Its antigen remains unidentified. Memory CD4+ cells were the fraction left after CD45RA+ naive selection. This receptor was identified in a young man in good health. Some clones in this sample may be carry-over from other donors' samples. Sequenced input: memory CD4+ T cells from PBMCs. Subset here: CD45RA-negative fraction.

CDR3 sequence (DNA): TGTGCCAGTAGTATAGGGGGCCGGTTCAACACTGAAGCTTTCTTT. Translated: CASSIGGRFNTEAFF. V usage is TRBV19 and J usage is TRBJ1-1; D is possibly TRBD1 (5 bases). Trimming stripped 1 base from V and 2 bases from J, with 11 bases between. Germline V lookup: CDR1 LNHDA, CDR2 SQIVND (reference sequence). The CDR3 loop spans 15 amino acids.